One sample yielded the 22 T cell receptor beta chains listed below, sequenced in a study of cytomegalovirus exposure and HLA in healthy donors. The PCR made use of 60 Vbeta and 13 Jbeta primers. The method was immunoSEQ multiplex PCR; TCRdb's version includes in-frame clones alone and lacks a portion of them. The sample holds under 200,000 clones, 65% to 80% seen once. The source material was PBMCs. These receptors were taken from a woman aged 50 to 65 in good health and CMV-seropositive.

The chain has TRBV2 and TRBJ1-4, with TRBD1 identical over 7 bases. CDR1 and CDR2 (germline): SNHLY, FYNNEI. Trimming at V came to 4 bases and at J to 2 bases, leaving 7 bases not matched to a gene. The CDR3 has 16 residues. The CDR3 region has the DNA TGTGCCAGCAGTGGACAGGGAGGCGGCACTAATGAAAAACTGTTTTTT. Amino acids: CASSGQGGGTNEKLFF. The variable domain in full, with the rest retrieved from reference TRBV2 and TRBJ1-4, is EPEVTQTPSHQVTQMGQEVILRCVPISNHLYFYWYRQILGQKVEFLVSFYNNEISEKSEIFDDQFSVERPDGSNFTLKIRSTKLEDSAMYFCASSGQGGGTNEKLFFGSGTQLSVL.

The V and J genes are TRBV6-5 and TRBJ2-7; D is perhaps TRBD2 (5 bases). The V end was cut by 0 bases, the J end by 3 bases, with 6 bases between. CDR3 length: 13 residues. Germline assignment: CDR1 MNHEY and CDR2 SVGAGI. The chain's CDR3 is CASSYSRDYEQYF. The CDR3 nucleotides are TGTGCCAGCAGTTACTCGAGGGACTACGAGCAGTACTTC.

This chain uses TRBV5-4 with TRBJ1-1, with 9 bases lining up with TRBD1. V trimming: 3 bases; J trimming: 0 bases; junction bases outside the gene matches: 6. The germline V gene encodes CDR1 SGHNT and CDR2 YYREEE (reference sequence). The CDR3 loop spans 16 amino acids. In DNA, the CDR3 is TGTGCCAGCAGCTCTGACAGGGGGAACATGAACACTGAAGCTTTCTTT. Amino acids: CASSSDRGNMNTEAFF.

The chain links TRBV6-6 to TRBJ2-1; D is possibly TRBD1 (6 bases). V was pared by 10 bases and J by 2 bases, with 15 bases between. The CDR3 runs 14 residues. Per germline, CDR1 MNHNY and CDR2 SVGAGI (reference sequence). DNA for the CDR3: TGTGCCACTTCGCACGGGGACACCTACAATGAGCAGTTCTTC. It specifies CATSHGDTYNEQFF.

The CDR3 protein is CASSQLSLAGHTF. CDR3 DNA sequence: TGTGCCAGCAGCCAACTTTCATTGGCTGGGCACACCTTC. The chain recombines TRBV11-2 with TRBJ1-2, with D uncertain. V lost 5 bases and J 12 bases, leaving 19 bases between the germline ends. The CDR3 sequence is 13 residues long. Germline V gene data show CDR1 as SGHAT and CDR2 as FQNNGV.

This rearrangement joins TRBV28 to TRBJ1-5, with a possible D match to TRBD1 (6 bases). Germline V gives CDR1 MDHEN, CDR2 SYDVKM. V was cut by 3 bases and J by 2 bases, with 14 bases left in between. The CDR3 has 16 amino acids. The CDR3 loop is CASSLVRGRGNQPQHF. The CDR3 DNA reads as TGTGCCAGCAGTTTGGTCAGGGGCCGGGGCAATCAGCCCCAGCATTTT. Full variable domain (remainder filled in from reference TRBV28 and TRBJ1-5): DVKVTQSSRYLVKRTGEKVFLECVQDMDHENMFWYRQDPGLGLRLIYFSYDVKMKEKGDIPEGYSVSREKKERFSLILESASTNQTSMYLCASSLVRGRGNQPQHFGDGTRLSIL.

The chain uses TRBV28 and TRBJ2-3; TRBD2 aligns across 7 bases. CDR3 size: 15 residues. Germline CDR1 and CDR2: MDHEN and SYDVKM. V lost 2 bases and J lost 4; bases outside the gene matches: 6. CDR3 sequence reads: CASSLVGGPPDTQYF. The CDR3 DNA sequence: TGTGCCAGCAGTTTAGTGGGAGGGCCCCCAGATACGCAGTATTTT.

This chain links TRBV11-2 with TRBJ1-1; D is undetermined. The CDR3 is 15 amino acids. The V gene lost 1 base and the J gene lost 1 base, with 10 bases spanning the gap. CDR1 and CDR2 from the germline V gene are SGHAT and FQNNGV. The CDR3 DNA reads as TGTGCCAGCAGCTTAGGAGTTGGAGAGAACACTGAAGCTTTCTTT. Translating it yields CASSLGVGENTEAFF.

This clone was picked up a small number of times. J is TRBJ2-3 and V is TRBV7-2, with 10 bases lining up with TRBD2. J was trimmed by 6 bases and V by 2 bases; bases with no gene match: 8. Germline CDR1 and CDR2: SGHTA and FQGNSA. This CDR3 is built from 16 residues. In nucleotides, the CDR3 is TGTGCCAGCAGCTTAAAGGCTAGCGGGGGCCCGGATACGCAGTATTTT. The encoded protein is CASSLKASGGPDTQYF.

The chain couples TRBV6-1 to TRBJ1-1, with D perhaps matching TRBD1 (6 bases). CDR1 is MNHNS and CDR2 is SASEGT in the germline V gene. Trimming pared 5 bases from V and 5 bases from J, leaving 9 bases between. The CDR3 spans 12 residues. The DNA for the CDR3 is TGTGCCAGCAGTAACAGGGAAACTGAAGCTTTCTTT. It specifies CASSNRETEAFF.

This chain connects TRBV6-1 to TRBJ2-7, with TRBD1 matching over 11 bases. Germline lookup yields CDR1 MNHNS and CDR2 SASEGT. The CDR3 spans 14 residues. With V trimmed by 7 bases and J by 2 bases, 4 bases remained unmatched. The CDR3 sequence: CASTLDRGPYEQYF. The CDR3 DNA is TGTGCCAGCACCTTGGACAGGGGGCCCTACGAGCAGTACTTC.

The chain uses TRBV27 and TRBJ2-2; D unclear. This CDR3 is built from 14 residues. Trimming left V 6 bases short and J 8 bases short, with 16 bases between. CDR1 and CDR2 (germline): MNHEY, SMNVEV (reference sequence). The CDR3 nucleotides read TGTGCCAGCAGCGGAAGCCTTAACGGGGGGGAGCTGTTTTTT. It is translated as CASSGSLNGGELFF.

J is TRBJ2-7 and V is TRBV18; D is perhaps TRBD1 (6 bases). Germline CDR1 is KGHSH and CDR2 is LQKENI. V shed 6 bases and J shed 0 bases, with 18 bases lying between them. CDR3 length: 16 residues. The DNA for the CDR3 is TGTGCCAGCTCCCCCCGGACAGCTTCCCTCTCCTACGAGCAGTACTTC. This translates into CASSPRTASLSYEQYF.

The V gene is TRBV7-2, the J gene TRBJ1-1, with TRBD1 identical over 8 bases. This CDR3 is built from 14 residues. Germline V CDR1 and CDR2: SGHTA, FQGNSA. The J segment lost 2 bases and the V segment lost 4 bases, leaving 3 bases of the junction unmatched. The CDR3 coding sequence is TGTGCCAGCAGCTCGACAGGGGTTAACACTGAAGCTTTCTTT. It codes for CASSSTGVNTEAFF.

The chain has TRBV7-9 and TRBJ2-3, with D maybe TRBD1 (6 bases). The V end lost 5 bases, the J end lost 5 bases, and 11 bases lay between the germline ends. CDR1 and CDR2 (germline): SEHNR, FQNEAQ (reference sequence). This CDR3 has 13 amino acids. As DNA, the CDR3 is TGTGCCAGCAGCGATCAGGGGATAGATACGCAGTATTTT. This sequence encodes CASSDQGIDTQYF.

For the CDR3, the DNA is TGTGCCAGCAGCTCCCTTATGACAAGCGGGGGGGATACGCAGTATTTT. Translated, it gives CASSSLMTSGGDTQYF. This sequence joins TRBV9 and TRBJ2-3, with TRBD2 matching over 9 bases. Unmatched junction bases numbered 12, after V lost 4 bases and J lost 6 bases. Looked up from germline, CDR1 is SGDLS and CDR2 is YYNGEE. The CDR3 loop spans 16 amino acids.

This chain connects TRBV5-6 to TRBJ2-3; tentatively, D is TRBD2 (5 bases). The V gene's germline CDR1 is SGHDT and CDR2 YYEEEE. The length of the CDR3 is 14 residues. Trimming took 1 base from V and 6 from J, leaving 12 bases between them. The CDR3, as DNA: TGTGCCAGCAGCTTGTATCGACGAGGGGATACGCAGTATTTT. Encoded protein: CASSLYRRGDTQYF.

The chain recombines TRBV14 with TRBJ1-2, with no clear D. V was cut by 1 base and J by 6 bases, with 18 bases left in between. CDR3 length: 16 residues. Germline CDR1 is SGHDN and CDR2 is FVKESK. CDR3 coding DNA: TGTGCCAGCAGCCAAGGGCCCCTTGAGGAATCGAATGGCTACACCTTC. It translates to CASSQGPLEESNGYTF.

The chain has TRBV30 and TRBJ2-5, with 8 bases fitting TRBD2. This CDR3 has 13 amino acids. V was pared by 8 bases and J by 5 bases, with 10 bases of the junction left unmatched. Germline V CDR1 and CDR2: GTSNPN, SVGIG (reference sequence). CDR3 sequence reads: CASVGGAGETQYF. CDR3 nucleotides: TGTGCCAGCGTCGGGGGGGCGGGGGAGACCCAGTACTTC.

The CDR3 region is CASSLGGREYNEQFF. CDR3 coding DNA: TGTGCCAGCAGCTTGGGAGGGCGGGAGTACAATGAGCAGTTCTTC. The V call is TRBV5-5, the J call TRBJ2-1, with 7 positions matching TRBD2. CDR3 length: 15 amino acids. After removal of 0 bases from V and 4 bases from J, the junction contained 4 bases not matched to a gene. Germline V gives CDR1 SGHKS, CDR2 YYEKEE (reference sequence).

This clone was seen a handful of times. V is TRBV6-5 and J is TRBJ1-5, with D maybe TRBD1 (5 bases). V gave up 2 bases and J gave up 11 bases, with 7 bases separating them. The CDR3 is 11 residues long. Germline V gene lookup returns CDR1 MNHEY and CDR2 SVGAGI. CDR3 in DNA: TGTGCCAGCAGTTACGGGGGGGCCCAGCATTTT. Its translation is CASSYGGAQHF.

This clone was found once. The J gene is TRBJ1-1, the V gene TRBV30; TRBD1 might be the D (5 bases). The ends were cut back, 3 bases at V and 10 bases at J, with 12 bases in the middle. Germline CDR1 and CDR2: GTSNPN and SVGIG (reference sequence). The CDR3 contains 11 residues. CDR3 nucleotide sequence: TGTGCCTGGAGCCCAGGGCCGGGAGCTTTCTTT. This codes for CAWSPGPGAFF.